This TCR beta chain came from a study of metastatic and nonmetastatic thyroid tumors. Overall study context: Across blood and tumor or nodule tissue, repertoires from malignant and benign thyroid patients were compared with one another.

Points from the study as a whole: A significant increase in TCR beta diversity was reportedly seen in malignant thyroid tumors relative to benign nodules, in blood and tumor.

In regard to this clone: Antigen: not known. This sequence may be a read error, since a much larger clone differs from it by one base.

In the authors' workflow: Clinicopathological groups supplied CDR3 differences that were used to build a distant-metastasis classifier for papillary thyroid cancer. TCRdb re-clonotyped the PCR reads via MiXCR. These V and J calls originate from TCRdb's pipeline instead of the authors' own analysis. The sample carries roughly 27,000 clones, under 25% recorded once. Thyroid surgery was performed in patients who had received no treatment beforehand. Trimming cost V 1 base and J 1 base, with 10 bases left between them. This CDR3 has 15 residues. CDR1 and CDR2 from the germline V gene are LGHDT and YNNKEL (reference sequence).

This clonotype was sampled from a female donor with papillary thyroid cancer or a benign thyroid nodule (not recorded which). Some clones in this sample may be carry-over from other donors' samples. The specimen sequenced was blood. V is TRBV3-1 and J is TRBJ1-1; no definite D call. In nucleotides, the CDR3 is TGTGCCAGCAGCCAAGGGGTCTCAGAGAACACTGAAGCTTTCTTT. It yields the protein CASSQGVSENTEAFF.